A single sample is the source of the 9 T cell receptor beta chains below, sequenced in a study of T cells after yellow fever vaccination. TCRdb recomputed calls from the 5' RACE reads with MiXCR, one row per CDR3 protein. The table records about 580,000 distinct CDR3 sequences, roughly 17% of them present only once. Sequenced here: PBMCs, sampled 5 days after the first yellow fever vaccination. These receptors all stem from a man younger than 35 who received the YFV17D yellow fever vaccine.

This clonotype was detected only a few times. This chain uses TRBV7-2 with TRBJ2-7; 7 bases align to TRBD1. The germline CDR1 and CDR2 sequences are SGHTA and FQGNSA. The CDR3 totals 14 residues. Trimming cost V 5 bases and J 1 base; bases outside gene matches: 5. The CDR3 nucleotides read TGTGCCAGCAGCCGGGACAGCCAATCCTACGAGCAGTACGTC. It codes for CASSRDSQSYEQYV.

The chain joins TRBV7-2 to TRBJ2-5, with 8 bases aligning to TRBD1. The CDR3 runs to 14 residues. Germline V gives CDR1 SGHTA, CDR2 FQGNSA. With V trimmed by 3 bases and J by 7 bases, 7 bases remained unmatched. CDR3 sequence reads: CASSFGQGRGTQYF. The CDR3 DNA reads TGTGCCAGCAGCTTCGGACAGGGCAGGGGGACCCAGTACTTC.

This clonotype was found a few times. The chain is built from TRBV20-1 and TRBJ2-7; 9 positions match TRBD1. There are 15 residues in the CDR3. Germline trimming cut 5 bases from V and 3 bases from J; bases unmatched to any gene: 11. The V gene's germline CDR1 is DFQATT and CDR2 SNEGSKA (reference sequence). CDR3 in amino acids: CSASPPGQGFYEQYF. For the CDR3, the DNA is TGCAGTGCTTCCCCTCCGGGACAGGGTTTCTACGAGCAGTACTTC.

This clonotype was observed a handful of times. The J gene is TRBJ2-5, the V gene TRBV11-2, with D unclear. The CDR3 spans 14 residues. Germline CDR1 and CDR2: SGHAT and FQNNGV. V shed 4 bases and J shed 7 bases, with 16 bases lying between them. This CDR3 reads CASSSSAPMGTQYF. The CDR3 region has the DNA TGTGCCAGCAGCTCGAGTGCCCCAATGGGGACCCAGTACTTC.

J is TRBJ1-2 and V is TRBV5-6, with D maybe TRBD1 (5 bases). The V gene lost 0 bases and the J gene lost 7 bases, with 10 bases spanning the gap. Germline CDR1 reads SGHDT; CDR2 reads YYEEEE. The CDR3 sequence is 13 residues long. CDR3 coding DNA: TGTGCCAGCAGCTTGGCCAATGGGGCTGGCTACACCTTC. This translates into CASSLANGAGYTF.

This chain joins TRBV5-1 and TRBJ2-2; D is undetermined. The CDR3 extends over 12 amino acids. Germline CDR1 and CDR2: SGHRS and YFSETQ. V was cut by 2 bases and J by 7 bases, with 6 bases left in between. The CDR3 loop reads CASSLVYGELFF. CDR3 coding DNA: TGCGCCAGCAGCTTAGTTTACGGGGAGCTGTTTTTT.

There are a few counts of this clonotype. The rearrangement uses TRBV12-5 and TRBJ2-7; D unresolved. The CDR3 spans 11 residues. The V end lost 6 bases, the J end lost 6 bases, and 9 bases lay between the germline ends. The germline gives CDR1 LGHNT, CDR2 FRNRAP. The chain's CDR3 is CASGAPGEQYF. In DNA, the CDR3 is TGTGCTAGTGGCGCACCGGGCGAGCAGTACTTC.

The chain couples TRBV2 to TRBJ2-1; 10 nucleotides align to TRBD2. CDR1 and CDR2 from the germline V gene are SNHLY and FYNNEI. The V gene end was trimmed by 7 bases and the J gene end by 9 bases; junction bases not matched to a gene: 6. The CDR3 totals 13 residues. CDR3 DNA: TGTGCCAGCACCCGACTAGCGGGCCTTGAGCAGTTCTTC. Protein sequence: CASTRLAGLEQFF.

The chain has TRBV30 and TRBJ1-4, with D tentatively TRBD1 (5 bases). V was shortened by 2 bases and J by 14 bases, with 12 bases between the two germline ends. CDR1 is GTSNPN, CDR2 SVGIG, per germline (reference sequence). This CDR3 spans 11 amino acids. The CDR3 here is CAWSMGGDLFF. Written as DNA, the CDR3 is TGTGCCTGGAGTATGGGGGGGGACCTGTTTTTT.